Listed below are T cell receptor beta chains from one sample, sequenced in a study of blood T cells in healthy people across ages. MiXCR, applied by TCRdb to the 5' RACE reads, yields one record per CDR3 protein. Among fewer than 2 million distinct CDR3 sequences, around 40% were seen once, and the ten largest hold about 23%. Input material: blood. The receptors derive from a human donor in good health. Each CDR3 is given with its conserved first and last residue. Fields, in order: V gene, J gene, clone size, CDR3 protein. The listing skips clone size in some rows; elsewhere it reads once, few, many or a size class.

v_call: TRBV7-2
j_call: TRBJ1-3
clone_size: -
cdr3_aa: CASSLQGGSGNTIYF

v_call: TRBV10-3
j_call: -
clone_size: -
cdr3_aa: CTISEPMTGIDEQYF

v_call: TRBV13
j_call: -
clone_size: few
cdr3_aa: CASSLSGETYEQYF

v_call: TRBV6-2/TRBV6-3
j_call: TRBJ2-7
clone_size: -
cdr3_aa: CASSYSFTDRSSYEQYF

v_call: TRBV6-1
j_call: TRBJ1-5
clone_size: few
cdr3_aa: CASSDPEGLRNQPQHF

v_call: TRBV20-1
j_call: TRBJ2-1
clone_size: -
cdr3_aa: CSAEPFGLGSYNEQFF

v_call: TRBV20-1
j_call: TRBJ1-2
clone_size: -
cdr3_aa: CSGSVGGAYGYTF

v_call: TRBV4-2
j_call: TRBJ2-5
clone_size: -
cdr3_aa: CASSQKMSSYQETQYF

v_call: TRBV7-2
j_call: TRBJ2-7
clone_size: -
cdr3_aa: CASSPYTGNEQYF

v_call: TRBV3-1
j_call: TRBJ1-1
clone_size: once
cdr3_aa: CASSQGTAAGRGTEAFF

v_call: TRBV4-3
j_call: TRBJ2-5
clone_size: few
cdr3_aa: CASSQDWPAIQETQYF

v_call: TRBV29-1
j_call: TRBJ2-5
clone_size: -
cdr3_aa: CSAIQAPQETQYF

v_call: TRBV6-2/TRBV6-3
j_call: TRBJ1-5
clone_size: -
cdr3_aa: CASSSPGSPPQHF

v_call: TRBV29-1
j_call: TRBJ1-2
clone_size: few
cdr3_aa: CSAEAEYGYTF

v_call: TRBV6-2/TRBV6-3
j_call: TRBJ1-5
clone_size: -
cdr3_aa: CASSYPGTGSNQPQHF

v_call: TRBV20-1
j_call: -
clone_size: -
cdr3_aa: CSAIASGVYEQYF

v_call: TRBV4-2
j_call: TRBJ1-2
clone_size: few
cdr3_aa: CASSPRTGWANYGYTF

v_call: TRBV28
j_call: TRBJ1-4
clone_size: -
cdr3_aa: CASSPDGLSTTNEKRFF

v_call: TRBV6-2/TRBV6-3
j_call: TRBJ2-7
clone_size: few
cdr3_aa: CASSRERGYEQYF

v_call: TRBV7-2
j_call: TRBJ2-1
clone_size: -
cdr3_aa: CASSLGRGLMYEQFF

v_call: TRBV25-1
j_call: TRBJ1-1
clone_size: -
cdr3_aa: CASSRGAGLEAFF

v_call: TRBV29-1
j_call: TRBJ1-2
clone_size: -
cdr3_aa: CSVESAWTYTF

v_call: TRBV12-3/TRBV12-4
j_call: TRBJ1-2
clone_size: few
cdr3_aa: CASSLVSGTGDYGYTF

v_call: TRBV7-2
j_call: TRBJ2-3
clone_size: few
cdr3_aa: CASSPSGPRTVDTQYF

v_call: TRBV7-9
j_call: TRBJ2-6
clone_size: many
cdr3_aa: CAIAIRSGANVLTF

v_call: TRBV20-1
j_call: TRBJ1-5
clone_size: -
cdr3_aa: CSARDLGGQPQHF

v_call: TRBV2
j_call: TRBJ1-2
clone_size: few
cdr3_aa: CASSGWGANYGYTF

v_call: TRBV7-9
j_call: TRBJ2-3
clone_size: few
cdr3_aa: CASSSRTDMSTDTQYF

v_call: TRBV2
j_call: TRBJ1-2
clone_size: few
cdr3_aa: CASSESGFYGYTF

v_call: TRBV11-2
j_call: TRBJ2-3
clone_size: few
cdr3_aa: CASSSDWGDTQYF

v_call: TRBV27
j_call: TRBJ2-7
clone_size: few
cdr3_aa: CASSRTDGRNYEQYF

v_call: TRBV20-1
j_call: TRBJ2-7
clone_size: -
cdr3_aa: CSAQDRFAVEQYF

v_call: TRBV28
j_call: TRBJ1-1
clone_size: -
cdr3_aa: CASSLQGGGNEAFF

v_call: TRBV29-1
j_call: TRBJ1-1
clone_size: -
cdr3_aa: CSVFSGTGGEKAFF

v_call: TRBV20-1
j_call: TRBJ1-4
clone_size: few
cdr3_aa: CSAHWTHATNEKLFF

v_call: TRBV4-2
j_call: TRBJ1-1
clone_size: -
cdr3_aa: CASFSGGGTEAFF

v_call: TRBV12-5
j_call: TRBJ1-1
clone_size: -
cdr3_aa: CASGLGWAEAFF

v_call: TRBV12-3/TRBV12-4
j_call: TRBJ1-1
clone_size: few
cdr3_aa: CASSRGGSAGAFF

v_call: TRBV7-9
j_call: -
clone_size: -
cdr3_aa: CASSLGVFPYEQYF

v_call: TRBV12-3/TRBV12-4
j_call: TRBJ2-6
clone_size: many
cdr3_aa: CASSLEGANVLTF

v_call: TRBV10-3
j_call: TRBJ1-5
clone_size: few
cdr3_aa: CAISEGTGDQPQHF

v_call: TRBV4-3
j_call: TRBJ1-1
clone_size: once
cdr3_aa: CASSQGTGGTNTEAFF

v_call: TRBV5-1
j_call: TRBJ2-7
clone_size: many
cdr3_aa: CASSLGAGSSYEQYF

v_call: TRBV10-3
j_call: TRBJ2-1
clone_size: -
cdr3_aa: CAISESPSGGKYNEQFF

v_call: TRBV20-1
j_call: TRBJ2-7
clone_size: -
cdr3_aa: CSASKTGEGDEQYF

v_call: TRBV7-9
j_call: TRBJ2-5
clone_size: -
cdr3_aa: CASSLVISPETQYF

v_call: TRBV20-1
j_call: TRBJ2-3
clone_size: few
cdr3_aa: CSASSLRGTDTQYF

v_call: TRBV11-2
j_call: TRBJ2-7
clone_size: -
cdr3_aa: CASSLDRYHTYEQYF

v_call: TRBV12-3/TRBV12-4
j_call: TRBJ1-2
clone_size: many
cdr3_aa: CASSFAGGYGYTF

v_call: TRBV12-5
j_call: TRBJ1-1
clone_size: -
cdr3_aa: CASGYLSGTQEAFF

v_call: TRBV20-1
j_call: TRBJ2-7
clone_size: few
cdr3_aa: CSARETGDINYEQYF

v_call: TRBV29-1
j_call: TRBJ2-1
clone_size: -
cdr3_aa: CSGAGGDDNEQFF